These 8 T cell receptor beta chains were sequenced from one sample in a study of T cells after yellow fever vaccination. TCRdb fed the 5' RACE reads into MiXCR, producing one record per CDR3 protein. The repertoire consists of a few hundred thousand distinct CDR3 sequences, with 8.1% occurring once and the leading ten covering 15% to 20%. The material was PBMCs, obtained approximately 40 days after the first yellow fever vaccination. The receptors shown here come from a man between 18 and 29 years old who received the YFV17D yellow fever vaccine.

The J gene is TRBJ2-3, the V gene TRBV5-1; 14 bases align to TRBD2. Germline V gene lookup returns CDR1 SGHRS and CDR2 YFSETQ. V trimming: 4 bases; J trimming: 4 bases; junction bases outside the gene matches: 5. CDR3 length equals 16 residues. The CDR3 loop is CASSIGLAGGADTQYF. The CDR3 DNA reads TGCGCCAGCAGCATCGGACTAGCGGGGGGCGCAGATACGCAGTATTTT.

A few counts support this clonotype. The chain links TRBV5-1 to TRBJ1-5; 11 bases align to TRBD1. Germline assignment: CDR1 SGHRS and CDR2 YFSETQ. The CDR3 contains 14 residues. V lost 5 bases, J lost 7 bases, and 5 bases stayed unmatched. The DNA of the CDR3 is TGCGCCAGCAGACCGGGGACAGGGGGACAGCCCCAGCATTTT. Protein: CASRPGTGGQPQHF. Full variable domain (missing parts from reference TRBV5-1 and TRBJ1-5): KAGVTQTPRYLIKTRGQQVTLSCSPISGHRSVSWYQQTPGQGLQFLFEYFSETQRNKGNFPGRFSGRQFSNSRSEMNVSTLELGDSALYLCASRPGTGGQPQHFGDGTRLSIL.

This clonotype was observed a handful of times. The V gene is TRBV7-9, the J gene TRBJ2-2; D might be TRBD1 (5 bases). The CDR3 has 17 amino acids. Germline V gene sequence: CDR1 SEHNR, CDR2 FQNEAQ (reference sequence). V was cut by 2 bases and J by 0 bases, with 13 bases left in between. CDR3 DNA: TGTGCCAGCAGCTTACCAAGACAGTACGCGAACACCGGGGAGCTGTTTTTT. Amino acid sequence: CASSLPRQYANTGELFF. The whole variable domain, filled in from reference TRBV7-9 and TRBJ2-2, reads DTGVSQNPRHKITKRGQNVTFRCDPISEHNRLYWYRQTLGQGPEFLTYFQNEAQLEKSRLLSDRFSAERPKGSFSTLEIQRTEQGDSAMYLCASSLPRQYANTGELFFGEGSRLTVL.

V and J are TRBV7-9 and TRBJ1-2; D is uncertain. The CDR3 runs to 15 residues. V lost 1 base and J lost 2, with 11 bases in between. Germline CDR1 reads SEHNR; CDR2 reads FQNEAQ (reference sequence). The CDR3 sequence: CASSLGGGPNYGYTF. The CDR3 DNA is TGTGCCAGCAGCTTAGGTGGAGGGCCCAACTATGGCTACACCTTC.

This clonotype was detected a few times. This rearrangement joins TRBV2 to TRBJ2-7, with TRBD2 matching 8 bases. V shed 1 base, J shed 2 bases, and the junction held 4 bases outside the gene matches. This CDR3 is 15 amino acids long. Per germline, CDR1 SNHLY and CDR2 FYNNEI. For the CDR3, the DNA is TGTGCCAGCAGTGAAGGCGGGAGGTCTCCCTACGAGCAGTACGTC. This gives the protein CASSEGGRSPYEQYV.

The CDR3 sequence is CSVVKLAGPSDTQYF. DNA of the CDR3: TGCAGCGTTGTGAAGCTAGCGGGGCCCTCAGATACGCAGTATTTT. The chain carries TRBV29-1 and TRBJ2-3, with 9 bases that match TRBD2. The CDR3 has 15 residues. V was clipped by 4 bases and J by 4 bases; unmatched bases: 9. Germline V CDR1 and CDR2: SQVTM, ANQGSEA.

The chain links TRBV11-1 to TRBJ2-7, with D possibly being TRBD1 or TRBD2 (5 bases each). Germline CDR1 is SGHAT and CDR2 is FQDESV (reference sequence). Trimming took 6 bases from V and 6 from J, leaving 9 bases between them. The CDR3 length is 11 residues. The CDR3, as DNA: TGTGCCAGCAGTGGGGGTAGCGAGCAGTACGTC. As protein: CASSGGSEQYV.

This clonotype has more than one count but fewer than ten. The gene calls are TRBV7-2 and TRBJ2-7; 9 nucleotides agree with TRBD2. With 5 bases clipped from V and 7 bases from J, the junction kept 6 bases outside the gene matches. Germline-derived CDR1 and CDR2 are SGHTA and FQGNSA. This CDR3 region has 13 residues. The CDR3 is CASSAVAGGEQYV. CDR3 coding DNA: TGTGCCAGCAGCGCGGTGGCGGGGGGGGAGCAGTACGTC.